These T cell receptor beta chains were read from a single sample in a study of shared clonotypes between healthy human individuals. Method: immunoSEQ multiplex PCR; TCRdb's copy keeps in-frame clones and lacks some. Of roughly 2 million clones listed, 90% to 95% are singletons. The specimen was naive CD4+ T cells sorted from blood. The origin of the receptors is a man aged 18-30 years in good health. The CDR3 runs from the conserved cysteine through the conserved F or W. Fields, in order: D gene, J gene, clone size, V gene, CDR3 protein, CDR3 DNA. D genes are given only for firm matches. The size of a clone is reported for some rows only, either as once, few or many, or as a class for expanded clones.

-,TRBJ2-3,-,TRBV7-6,CASSLGGSGTDTQYF,TGTGCCAGCAGCTTGGGCGGGTCGGGCACAGATACGCAGTATTTT
-,TRBJ2-2,-,TRBV6-6,CASSYFRAHNTGELFF,TGTGCCAGCAGTTACTTCCGGGCCCACAACACCGGGGAGCTGTTTTTT
TRBD1,TRBJ2-5,-,TRBV5-1,CASSPPTGTGKETQYF,TGCGCCAGCAGCCCTCCCACCGGGACAGGGAAAGAGACCCAGTACTTC
-,TRBJ1-2,-,TRBV7-9,CASSSSGAGYYGYTF,TGTGCCAGCAGCTCATCGGGGGCAGGCTACTATGGCTACACCTTC
-,TRBJ1-2,-,TRBV6-1,CASSEALLSDDYGYTF,TGTGCCAGCAGTGAAGCGCTTCTCAGTGACGACTATGGCTACACCTTC
TRBD1,TRBJ1-1,-,TRBV2,CASSFTQGTEAFF,TGTGCCAGCAGTTTTACACAGGGGACTGAAGCTTTCTTT
-,TRBJ2-7,-,TRBV9,CASSVGQAAYEQYF,TGTGCCAGCAGCGTAGGTCAGGCTGCCTACGAGCAGTACTTC
-,TRBJ2-3,-,TRBV7-9,CASSLETNRVF,TGTGCCAGCAGCTTAGAGACAAACAGGGTTTTT
-,TRBJ2-7,-,TRBV6-5,CASRDDVSYEQYF,TGTGCCAGCAGAGATGACGTTTCCTACGAGCAGTACTTC
-,TRBJ1-5,-,TRBV7-8,CASSLTSSNQPQHF,TGTGCCAGCAGCCTTACATCTAGCAATCAGCCCCAGCATTTT
-,TRBJ1-1,-,TRBV2,CASRLTELNTEAFF,TGTGCCAGCAGACTAACAGAATTAAACACTGAAGCTTTCTTT
-,TRBJ2-5,once,TRBV4-1,CASSRGVTVQETQYF,TGCGCCAGCAGCCGGGGCGTGACAGTCCAAGAGACCCAGTACTTC
-,TRBJ2-3,-,TRBV19,CASTLTSLSTDTQYF,TGTGCCTCCACCCTGACGAGCCTTAGCACAGATACGCAGTATTTT
-,TRBJ1-5,-,TRBV6-5,CASSYSSSGPAGPQHF,TGTGCCAGCAGTTACTCGAGTTCCGGGCCCGCGGGGCCCCAGCATTTT
-,TRBJ1-1,-,TRBV5-1,CASSPGTHRTTEAFF,TGCGCCAGCAGCCCCGGAACACACCGGACCACTGAAGCTTTCTTT
TRBD1,TRBJ2-3,-,TRBV6-1,CASSEDRRRFADTQYF,TGTGCCAGCAGTGAGGACAGGAGGCGATTCGCAGATACGCAGTATTTT
-,TRBJ1-5,-,TRBV30,CAWSDGKTGIGPQHF,TGTGCCTGGAGTGACGGAAAGACAGGAATCGGGCCCCAGCATTTT
TRBD2,TRBJ2-2,-,TRBV6-1,CASSEADGGRPGTGELFF,TGTGCCAGCAGTGAAGCCGACGGCGGGAGGCCCGGGACCGGGGAGCTGTTTTTT
-,TRBJ2-2,-,TRBV30,CAWTLAVNTGELFF,TGTGCCTGGACTCTTGCGGTGAACACCGGGGAGCTGTTTTTT
-,TRBJ1-2,-,TRBV6-5,CASSLGTDYGYTF,TGTGCCAGCAGTCTGGGGACGGACTATGGCTACACCTTC
-,TRBJ1-4,-,TRBV5-4,CASSRERTTNEKLFF,TGTGCCAGCAGCAGGGAACGGACAACTAATGAAAAACTGTTTTTT
TRBD1,TRBJ1-4,-,TRBV18,CASSAQGKTNEKLFF,TGTGCCAGCTCAGCACAGGGGAAGACTAATGAAAAACTGTTTTTT
TRBD1,TRBJ2-7,-,TRBV6-5,CASSAGTGLYEQYF,TGTGCCAGCAGTGCCGGGACAGGGCTCTACGAGCAGTACTTC
-,TRBJ1-2,once,TRBV7-2,CASSLAPLIGDGYTF,TGTGCCAGCAGCTTAGCCCCGCTGATCGGGGATGGCTACACCTTC
-,TRBJ2-7,-,TRBV7-2,CASTPFSGHEQYF,TGTGCCAGCACCCCCTTCTCGGGTCACGAGCAGTACTTC
-,TRBJ2-7,-,TRBV2,CASSVVGGGYEQYF,TGTGCCAGCAGTGTGGTGGGAGGTGGCTACGAGCAGTACTTC
-,TRBJ1-2,-,TRBV27,CAGDGGLPNYGYTF,TGTGCGGGGGACGGGGGACTCCCTAACTATGGCTACACCTTC
-,TRBJ1-2,-,TRBV10-3,CAISRQFSNYGYTF,TGTGCCATCAGCCGACAGTTCTCTAACTATGGCTACACCTTC
-,TRBJ1-2,-,TRBV5-1,CASSLVRGINGYTF,TGCGCCAGCAGCTTGGTTCGGGGAATAAATGGCTACACCTTC
-,TRBJ2-7,-,TRBV4-2,CASSRTATYEQYF,TGTGCCAGCAGCCGGACGGCCACCTACGAGCAGTACTTC
-,TRBJ2-2,-,TRBV6-1,CASSPTRNTGELFF,TGTGCCAGCAGTCCGACTAGGAACACCGGGGAGCTGTTTTTT
-,TRBJ1-2,-,TRBV19,CASSIGVIAGYTF,TGTGCCAGTAGTATTGGTGTTATAGCCGGCTACACCTTC
-,TRBJ2-7,-,TRBV19,CASNPGHSREQYF,TGTGCCAGTAATCCGGGACACTCCAGGGAGCAGTACTTC
-,TRBJ2-4,-,TRBV2,CASSPSRGPTIQYF,TGTGCCAGCAGTCCATCGCGGGGTCCTACCATTCAGTACTTC
-,TRBJ1-3,-,TRBV30,CAWTGQPGNTIYF,TGTGCCTGGACCGGACAGCCTGGAAACACCATATATTTT
TRBD1,TRBJ1-2,-,TRBV28,CASSQTGKGGYTF,TGTGCCAGCAGCCAGACAGGGAAGGGCGGCTACACCTTC
-,TRBJ2-5,once,TRBV30,CAWSPRASLETQYF,TGTGCCTGGAGTCCTAGGGCCTCCTTGGAGACCCAGTACTTC
TRBD1,TRBJ1-5,-,TRBV19,CASRGTGNNQPQHF,TGTGCCAGTAGGGGGACAGGGAACAATCAGCCCCAGCATTTT
-,TRBJ2-3,-,TRBV5-5,CASSRFERTDFTDTQYF,TGTGCCAGCAGCCGCTTTGAACGGACAGATTTCACAGATACGCAGTATTTT
-,TRBJ1-5,once,TRBV25-1,CASSDGGTGGNQPQHF,TGTGCCAGCAGTGACGGGGGGACGGGAGGCAATCAGCCCCAGCATTTT
TRBD1,TRBJ2-7,-,TRBV28,CAVPGQGDYEQYF,TGTGCCGTACCGGGACAGGGGGACTACGAGCAGTACTTC
-,TRBJ1-1,-,TRBV19,CASKGTSVNTEAFF,TGTGCCAGTAAAGGGACCTCGGTGAACACTGAAGCTTTCTTT
TRBD1,TRBJ2-7,-,TRBV6-5,CASSFGQGVAYEQYF,TGTGCCAGCAGCTTCGGACAGGGGGTAGCCTACGAGCAGTACTTC
TRBD1,TRBJ2-7,-,TRBV25-1,CASSPTLGQGGYEQYF,TGTGCCAGCAGTCCCACGTTAGGACAGGGGGGCTACGAGCAGTACTTC
TRBD1,TRBJ1-2,-,TRBV7-9,CASSFPKTSGTGGYTF,TGTGCCAGCAGCTTCCCCAAGACCTCCGGGACAGGCGGCTACACCTTC
-,TRBJ2-5,-,TRBV4-1,CASSQGVRQETQYF,TGCGCCAGCAGCCAAGGAGTCCGCCAAGAGACCCAGTACTTC
TRBD1,TRBJ2-3,-,TRBV6-5,CASSYSRGGVGDTQYF,TGTGCCAGCAGTTACTCTAGAGGGGGCGTGGGAGATACGCAGTATTTT
-,TRBJ2-2,-,TRBV6-6,CASRGRGTGELFF,TGTGCCAGCAGGGGGCGCGGCACCGGGGAGCTGTTTTTT
TRBD1,TRBJ2-2,-,TRBV19,CASSTGQGALTGELFF,TGTGCCAGTAGTACGGGACAGGGGGCCCTCACCGGGGAGCTGTTTTTT
-,TRBJ2-4,-,TRBV6-6,CASTHGQNIQYF,TGTGCCAGCACCCACGGGCAAAACATTCAGTACTTC
TRBD1,TRBJ2-2,-,TRBV6-6,CAIRSGTGNTGELFF,TGTGCCATCCGGTCCGGGACAGGGAACACCGGGGAGCTGTTTTTT
-,TRBJ1-6,-,TRBV30,CAWRDTGRRYNSPLHF,TGTGCCTGGAGAGACACGGGACGGAGATATAATTCACCCCTCCACTTT
-,TRBJ2-7,-,TRBV25-1,CASSVPGQVSGGQYF,TGTGCCAGCAGTGTTCCGGGACAGGTATCGGGGGGGCAGTACTTC
-,TRBJ2-2,-,TRBV10-1,CASSEWRENTGELFF,TGCGCCAGCAGTGAGTGGCGGGAGAACACCGGGGAGCTGTTTTTT
TRBD1,TRBJ1-4,-,TRBV6-1,CASSSRGLGEKLFF,TGTGCCAGCAGTTCCAGGGGGCTAGGGGAAAAACTGTTTTTT
TRBD1,TRBJ1-2,-,TRBV27,CASSLSDRDYGYTF,TGTGCCAGCAGTTTATCGGACAGGGACTATGGCTACACCTTC
-,TRBJ1-1,-,TRBV19,CASSIAPSAEAFF,TGTGCCAGTAGTATAGCCCCATCCGCCGAAGCTTTCTTT
-,TRBJ2-1,-,TRBV5-1,CASSAGTTSYNEQFF,TGCGCCAGCAGCGCCGGGACAACCTCCTACAATGAGCAGTTCTTC